This entry concerns a single TCR beta chain. What it binds is unknown. Method: immunoSEQ multiplex PCR; TCRdb's copy keeps in-frame clones and lacks some. The table shows roughly 11,000 clones, with 60% to 75% occurring only once. Processing was applied to graft tissue in order to liberate intraepithelial and lamina propria lymphocytes. This sample is part of a study of graft-versus-host responses after intestinal transplantation. On the study more broadly: All recipients were given anti-thymocyte globulin induction, and tacrolimus and steroids were then administered for around three years.

Trimming shortened V by 0 bases and J by 6 bases, and 10 bases separated the two germline ends. The CDR3 length is 13 residues. The V gene's germline CDR1 is SGHDT and CDR2 YYEEEE. Findings of the study overall: Ileal or blood samples showed some GvH clones first, and such clones were also found in recipient marrow.

Sequenced material: ileum tissue, taken 142 days after intestinal transplantation. This clonotype was obtained from a human patient who received an intestinal transplant, so some T cells may come from the graft donor. The rearrangement joins TRBV5-6 to TRBJ2-7, with a tentative D call TRBD2 (5 bases). The CDR3 DNA follows: TGTGCCAGCAGCTTGGGACCTGCGGGCGAGCAGTACTTC. It yields the protein CASSLGPAGEQYF.